The clone carrying this TCR beta chain was seen at least ten times. One entry per CDR3 protein results from TCRdb running MiXCR on the 5' RACE reads. The sample lists 75,000 to 100,000 distinct CDR3 sequences, roughly 14% occurring once. The data were obtained in a study of early T cells in non-severe SARS-CoV-2 infection. Germline V CDR1 and CDR2: WSHSY, SAAADI. The V and J ends lost 2 bases and 12 bases respectively, with 20 bases between them. The CDR3 has 16 amino acids. Sequenced material: whole blood. This chain links TRBV10-2 with TRBJ1-6, with D unclear. The TCR originated in an adult who was a healthcare worker with PCR-confirmed SARS-CoV-2 infection or an uninfected control (not recorded which). The CDR3 reads CASSEGLFPGSEPLHF. The CDR3 DNA reads TGCGCCAGCAGTGAGGGTTTGTTCCCGGGATCAGAACCCCTCCACTTT.